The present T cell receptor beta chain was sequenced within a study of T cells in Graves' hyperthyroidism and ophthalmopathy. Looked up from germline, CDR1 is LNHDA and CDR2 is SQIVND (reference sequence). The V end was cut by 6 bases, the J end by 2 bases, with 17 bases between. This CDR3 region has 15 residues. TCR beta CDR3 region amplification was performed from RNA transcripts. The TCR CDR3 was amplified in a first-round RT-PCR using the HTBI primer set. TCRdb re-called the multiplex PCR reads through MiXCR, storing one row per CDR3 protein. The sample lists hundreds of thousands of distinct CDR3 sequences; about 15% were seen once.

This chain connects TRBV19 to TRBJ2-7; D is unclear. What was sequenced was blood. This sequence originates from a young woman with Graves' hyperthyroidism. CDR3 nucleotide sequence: TGTGCCAGTAGCCAAACACGGGTCCCCGCCTACGAGCAGTACTTC. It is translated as CASSQTRVPAYEQYF.